The 23 T cell receptor beta chains below were found in one sample sequenced in a study of CD8 T cells in Susac syndrome. RNA totalling about 0.45 to 1 ug underwent reverse transcription with random hexamers. TCRdb reanalysed the immunoSEQ multiplex PCR reads using MiXCR and keeps one entry per CDR3 protein. The data hold around 170,000 distinct CDR3 sequences, with about 95% observed a single time. Sequenced sample: CD8+ T cells from PBMCs. Receptor source: a human donor with multiple sclerosis.

The chain recombines TRBV25-1 with TRBJ1-5; D gene unclear. Germline V gene sequence: CDR1 MGHDK, CDR2 SYGVNS. The CDR3 consists of 13 residues. Trimming cost V 4 bases and J 3 bases, with 7 bases left between them. CDR3 nucleotide sequence: TGTGCCAGCAGTGGGGCCTTCAATCAGCCCCAGCATTTT. Its translation: CASSGAFNQPQHF.

V gene TRBV6-6 combines with J gene TRBJ2-3; TRBD2 agrees at 8 bases. This CDR3 is built from 15 residues. Germline-derived CDR1 and CDR2 are MNHNY and SVGAGI (reference sequence). Unmatched junction bases numbered 9, after V lost 5 bases and J lost 5 bases. In DNA, the CDR3 is TGTGCCAGCAGTGGACCGGGACTAGATAGAGATACGCAGTATTTT. Translated, it gives CASSGPGLDRDTQYF.

The rearrangement joins TRBV5-1 to TRBJ2-7; 11 nucleotides align to TRBD2. J gave up 0 bases and V 4 bases, and 3 bases lay outside the gene matches. Germline assignment: CDR1 SGHRS and CDR2 YFSETQ. The CDR3 runs 15 residues. CDR3 sequence: CASSPTSGNSYEQYF. The CDR3 DNA reads as TGCGCCAGCAGCCCGACTAGCGGGAACTCCTACGAGCAGTACTTC.

The chain combines TRBV28 with TRBJ2-5; D gene unclear. CDR1 and CDR2 from the germline V gene are MDHEN and SYDVKM. This CDR3 comprises 11 residues. The V gene lost 1 base and the J gene lost 11 bases, with 8 bases spanning the gap. Written as DNA, the CDR3 is TGTGCCAGCAGTTTATCGGCTAGGCAGTACTTC. Its protein is CASSLSARQYF.

CDR3 residues: CASSIAGTGLNTEAFF. CDR3 DNA: TGTGCCAGCAGTATTGCCGGGACAGGGTTAAACACTGAAGCTTTCTTT. The J gene is TRBJ1-1, the V gene TRBV27; 9 nucleotides line up with TRBD1. CDR1 is MNHEY, CDR2 SMNVEV, per germline (reference sequence). The CDR3 length is 16 residues. Germline trimming cut 5 bases from V and 2 bases from J; bases unmatched to any gene: 9.

The chain employs TRBV4-1 and TRBJ2-5, with 7 bases fitting TRBD2. The CDR3 has 16 residues. The germline CDR1 and CDR2 sequences are MGHRA and YSYEKL. J was trimmed by 3 bases and V by 4 bases; bases with no gene match: 11. The CDR3: CASSLYSAGVEETQYF. The CDR3 nucleotides read TGCGCCAGCAGCCTCTACTCGGCGGGGGTGGAAGAGACCCAGTACTTC.

The V gene is TRBV5-6, the J gene TRBJ1-1, with a tentative D call TRBD1 (6 bases). V was clipped by 4 bases and J by 5 bases, with 12 bases between them. The CDR3 consists of 13 residues. CDR1 SGHDT and CDR2 YYEEEE come from the germline V gene. The CDR3 region has the DNA TGTGCCAGCAGCCTGGACAGATGGACTGAAGCTTTCTTT. Protein product: CASSLDRWTEAFF.

V and J are TRBV29-1 and TRBJ1-1; 7 nucleotides match TRBD1. The germline V gene has CDR1 SQVTM and CDR2 ANQGSEA. The ends lost 7 bases at V and 1 base at J; junction bases unmatched: 6. The CDR3 length is 13 residues. The CDR3 here is CSGLGQENTEAFF. The DNA for the CDR3 is TGCAGCGGGCTTGGACAGGAGAACACTGAAGCTTTCTTT.

V and J are TRBV24-1 and TRBJ1-2, with D perhaps TRBD1 (5 bases). V lost 4 bases, J lost 4 bases, and 9 bases lay in between. Germline V gene data show CDR1 as KGHDR and CDR2 as SFDVKD. This CDR3 spans 13 amino acids. CDR3 sequence reads: CATSEGTGYGYTF. The DNA of the CDR3 is TGTGCCACCAGTGAAGGGACGGGCTATGGCTACACCTTC.

The genes are TRBV12-3 or TRBV12-4 and TRBJ2-2; D uncertain. Trimming stripped 5 bases from V and 7 bases from J, with 17 bases between. CDR3 length equals 15 residues. The chain's CDR3 is CASSTPLDLGGELFF. The CDR3 DNA is TGTGCCAGCAGTACCCCGCTGGATCTTGGCGGGGAGCTGTTTTTT.

The J gene is TRBJ2-7, the V gene TRBV15, with TRBD2 identical over 8 bases. V gave up 2 bases and J gave up 1 base; unmatched junction bases: 7. The germline gives CDR1 LNHNV, CDR2 YYDKDF (reference sequence). The CDR3 is made up of 16 amino acids. CDR3 bases: TGTGCCACCAGCAGAAAAAAGCGGGAGATGTCCTACGAGCAGTACTTC. Encoded protein: CATSRKKREMSYEQYF.

V is TRBV20-1 and J is TRBJ1-5; weak D call: TRBD1 (5 bases). The CDR3 loop spans 12 amino acids. Per the germline V gene, CDR1 is DFQATT and CDR2 is SNEGSKA (reference sequence). The V end lost 2 bases, the J end lost 6 bases, and 8 bases lay between the germline ends. CDR3 loop: CSARTDSQPQHF. CDR3 nucleotides: TGCAGTGCTAGAACAGACAGTCAGCCCCAGCATTTT.

The genes are TRBV4-2 and TRBJ1-1; D not certain. The CDR3 runs 13 residues. Trimming took 1 base from V and 7 from J, leaving 10 bases between them. Germline V CDR1 and CDR2: LGHNA, YNFKEQ. This CDR3 is CASSQGVRVEAFF. CDR3 sequence (DNA): TGTGCCAGCAGCCAAGGAGTCCGGGTTGAAGCTTTCTTT.

J is TRBJ2-3 and V is TRBV18; D is unresolved. The CDR3 loop spans 14 amino acids. V was clipped by 8 bases and J by 4 bases, with 16 bases between them. Germline V gives CDR1 KGHSH, CDR2 LQKENI. The CDR3 here is CASPPEERPDTQYF. The CDR3 region has the DNA TGTGCCAGCCCCCCCGAAGAGCGTCCAGATACGCAGTATTTT.

This clonotype has just one count. The J gene is TRBJ2-1, the V gene TRBV20-1; D gene unclear. Germline CDR1 reads DFQATT; CDR2 reads SNEGSKA (reference sequence). The germline V and J ends were trimmed by 1 base and 7 bases, with 8 bases remaining between them. This CDR3 contains 12 residues. The CDR3 is CSARGRVNEQFF. The CDR3 DNA is TGCAGTGCTAGAGGGCGAGTAAATGAGCAGTTCTTC.

The chain recombines TRBV20-1 with TRBJ1-2; tentatively, D is TRBD1 (5 bases). Germline lookup yields CDR1 DFQATT and CDR2 SNEGSKA (reference sequence). The CDR3 covers 16 residues. Trimming shortened V by 3 bases and J by 4 bases, and 21 bases separated the two germline ends. CDR3 sequence: CSARVAGAGLSYGYTF. CDR3 DNA: TGCAGTGCTAGGGTGGCCGGCGCGGGGCTATCCTATGGCTACACCTTC.

V is TRBV9 and J is TRBJ1-2, with a tentative D call TRBD1 (5 bases). Trimming took off 3 bases at V and 0 bases at J, with 24 bases between the two ends. CDR3 size: 19 residues. From germline, CDR1 is SGDLS and CDR2 YYNGEE. CDR3: CASSAGRTGTKRANYGYTF. Here the CDR3 DNA reads TGTGCCAGCAGCGCCGGTAGAACAGGTACAAAGCGGGCTAACTATGGCTACACCTTC. Drawing the rest from reference TRBV9 and TRBJ1-2, the complete variable domain is DSGVTQTPKHLITATGQRVTLRCSPRSGDLSVYWYQQSLDQGLQFLIQYYNGEERAKGNILERFSAQQFPDLHSELNLSSLELGDSALYFCASSAGRTGTKRANYGYTFGSGTRLTVV.

The rearrangement joins TRBV12-3 or TRBV12-4 to TRBJ1-6; no firm D call. There are 15 residues in the CDR3. Trimming cost V 6 bases and J 0 bases, with 9 bases left between them. The CDR3 DNA reads as TGTGCCAGCAGGGGCGACCACTCCTATAATTCACCCCTCCACTTT. It translates to CASRGDHSYNSPLHF.

V usage is TRBV27 and J usage is TRBJ2-7; D may match TRBD1 or TRBD2 (5 bases each). Germline CDR1 reads MNHEY; CDR2 reads SMNVEV (reference sequence). This CDR3 spans 14 amino acids. V lost 6 bases to trimming and J lost 5 bases, with 17 bases between them. The CDR3 DNA follows: TGTGCCAGCAGCCAACAAGGGGACCCCCACGAGCAGTACTTC. Translated, it gives CASSQQGDPHEQYF.

This clonotype was detected a few times. This chain connects TRBV27 to TRBJ1-1, with unresolved D. Trimming took 6 bases from V and 5 from J, leaving 13 bases between them. CDR1 is MNHEY, CDR2 SMNVEV, per germline (reference sequence). The CDR3 runs to 13 residues. CDR3: CASSWAGGTEAFF. For the CDR3, the DNA is TGTGCCAGCAGCTGGGCAGGTGGGACTGAAGCTTTCTTT.

V gene TRBV12-3 or TRBV12-4 combines with J gene TRBJ1-1, with no clear D. The CDR3 is 13 residues long. V was shortened by 5 bases and J by 5 bases, with 12 bases between the two germline ends. DNA of the CDR3: TGTGCCAGCAGTCTCCAAATCCGGACTGAAGCTTTCTTT. The encoded protein is CASSLQIRTEAFF.

V gene TRBV15 combines with J gene TRBJ2-7; D remains unclear. Trimming shortened V by 3 bases and J by 3 bases, and 15 bases separated the two germline ends. Germline lookup yields CDR1 LNHNV and CDR2 YYDKDF (reference sequence). The CDR3 is 15 residues long. The CDR3 region has the DNA TGTGCCACCAGCAGGGACGGCTCTATCGGCTACGAGCAGTACTTC. The encoded protein is CATSRDGSIGYEQYF.

V is TRBV3-1 and J is TRBJ1-1; weak D call: TRBD1 (6 bases). The germline V gene encodes CDR1 LGHDT and CDR2 YNNKEL (reference sequence). The germline V and J ends were trimmed by 3 bases and 0 bases, with 11 bases remaining between them. The length of the CDR3 is 15 residues. DNA of the CDR3: TGTGCCAGCAGCCACCCTCAGGGGATGAACACTGAAGCTTTCTTT. Amino acids: CASSHPQGMNTEAFF.